The clone carrying this T cell receptor beta chain was seen ten or more times. Its antigen remains unknown. This entry is derived from a study of blood T cells in healthy people across ages. Alongside a J-beta primer mix, a sample-barcoded 5' primer served in a second PCR lasting about 7 to 12 cycles. Every cDNA was tagged by a template-switch adaptor with 12 random nucleotides. Sequencing yielded, for each sample, at least 3 million paired-end reads carrying CDR3. TCRdb passed the 5' RACE reads through MiXCR, listing each CDR3 protein once. The sample shows about a million distinct CDR3 sequences, around 46% of them seen only once. This CDR3 has 14 residues. The V end was cut by 1 base, the J end by 6 bases, with 13 bases between. The germline V gene has CDR1 MGHRA and CDR2 YSYEKL. Whole-study results and caveats: Age advanced and TCR beta diversity per million T cells fell, roughly linearly.

Input material: blood. The chain is built from TRBV4-1 and TRBJ2-7; no reliable D call. The source is a man under 40 in good health. The CDR3, as DNA: TGCGCCAGCAGCCAAGGTTCTATCAGTAGCGAGCAGTACTTC. Its protein product is CASSQGSISSEQYF.